This T cell receptor (beta chain) appears in the sequencing data of a study of cytomegalovirus exposure and HLA in healthy donors. Germline V gives CDR1 SGHAT, CDR2 FQNNGV. V lost 5 bases and J lost 2; bases outside the gene matches: 10. This CDR3 region has 18 residues. PCR was performed using 60 Vbeta and 13 Jbeta primers. Data came from immunoSEQ multiplex PCR; TCRdb stores just in-frame clones and leaves some out. The data contain roughly 140,000 clones, roughly 82% of them singletons. The sample was PBMCs. This TCR came from a woman aged 50 to 65 in good health and CMV-seropositive. This chain uses TRBV11-2 with TRBJ2-3, with 13 bases identical to TRBD2. Here the CDR3 reads CASSQLPTSGGDTDTQYF. Here the CDR3 DNA reads TGTGCCAGCAGCCAACTACCCACTAGCGGGGGGGACACAGATACGCAGTATTTT.